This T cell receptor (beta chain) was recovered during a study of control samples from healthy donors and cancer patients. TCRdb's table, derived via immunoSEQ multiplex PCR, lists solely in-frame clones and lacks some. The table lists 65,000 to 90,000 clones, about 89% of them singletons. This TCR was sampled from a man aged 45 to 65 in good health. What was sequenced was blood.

CDR3 residues: CASSLGAYEQYF. The CDR3 nucleotides are TGTGCCAGCAGCCTCGGGGCCTACGAGCAGTACTTC. This chain connects TRBV11-3 to TRBJ2-7; tentative D call: TRBD2 (5 bases). Germline CDR1 is SGHNT and CDR2 is YENEEA. V shed 5 bases and J shed 2 bases, with 7 bases lying between them. This CDR3 has 12 residues.